This T cell receptor beta chain was obtained from a study of T cells after yellow fever vaccination. 5'RACE template switching added a universal primer site and UMIs to TCR cDNA. Using its own MiXCR run on the 5' RACE reads, TCRdb lists one record per CDR3 protein. The sample contains 320,000 or so distinct CDR3 sequences, roughly 7.5% of which appear only once. This clonotype was counted ten times or more. The specimen was PBMCs, collected roughly seven weeks after the first yellow fever vaccination. The clonotype originates from a man younger than 35 who received the YFV17D yellow fever vaccine.

Written as DNA, the CDR3 is TGTGCCAGCAGCTTAGGACCGGGGTTCAATCAGCCCCAGCATTTT. It codes for CASSLGPGFNQPQHF. The chain joins TRBV7-9 to TRBJ1-5; the D is unclear. The V gene lost 1 base and the J gene lost 3 bases, with 10 bases spanning the gap. This CDR3 has 15 amino acids. Germline V gene lookup returns CDR1 SEHNR and CDR2 FQNEAQ (reference sequence).